Listed here is a single TCR beta chain. There are 16 residues in the CDR3. The V gene end was trimmed by 6 bases and the J gene end by 0 bases; junction bases not matched to a gene: 9. This specimen comes from a study of response to subunit inactivated influenza vaccine. One entry per CDR3 protein, called by TCRdb with MiXCR from the RT-PCR reads. Found here are approximately 730,000 distinct CDR3 sequences, roughly 14% of them singletons; the top ten hold 6% to 8%. The source was PBMCs from blood, collected around 15 days before vaccination. The rearrangement uses TRBV12-3 or TRBV12-4 and TRBJ2-3, with 7 bases identical to TRBD1. This TCR was recovered from a man aged 50 to 59 who received an inactivated influenza vaccine. For the CDR3, the DNA is TGTGCCAGCAGGGGGAGCAGGGGGTCTAGCACAGATACGCAGTATTTT. Its translation is CASRGSRGSSTDTQYF.